Listed below are T cell receptor beta chains from one sample, sequenced in a study of blood T cell repertoires in COVID-19. This table comes from immunoSEQ multiplex PCR, and its TCRdb copy is limited to in-frame clones, with some not included. The sample holds roughly 46,000 clones, under 85% seen once. The sequencing input was peripheral blood. These receptor sequences come from a man aged 55 to 70 with active COVID-19. Both conserved end residues are part of each CDR3. The D gene is left open where the match is weak. Only some rows state a clone size, as once, few, many or a class for expanded clones.

J gene: TRBJ2-1; clone size: -; D gene: -; V gene: TRBV1; CDR3 DNA: TGCACCAGCAGGACCAAGATGCTAGCAGACAATGAGCAGTTCTTC; CDR3 protein: CTSRTKMLADNEQFF
J gene: TRBJ2-1; clone size: -; D gene: -; V gene: TRBV10-3; CDR3 DNA: TGTGCCATCAGTGAGTCGTTAGTTCAGTTCTTC; CDR3 protein: CAISESLVQFF
J gene: TRBJ1-4; clone size: -; D gene: -; V gene: TRBV2; CDR3 DNA: TGTGCCAGCAGTGGGGAAGGGGCGGCTAATGAAAAACTGTTTTTT; CDR3 protein: CASSGEGAANEKLFF
J gene: TRBJ2-3; clone size: -; D gene: TRBD1; V gene: TRBV5-8; CDR3 DNA: TGTGCCAGCAGCTTCTGGGGACAGGGAACTAGCACAGATACGCAGTATTTT; CDR3 protein: CASSFWGQGTSTDTQYF
J gene: TRBJ2-5; clone size: -; D gene: -; V gene: TRBV5-5; CDR3 DNA: TGTGCCAGCAGCTTGAGTCCAGGGATCCAAGAGACCCAGTACTTC; CDR3 protein: CASSLSPGIQETQYF
J gene: TRBJ2-3; clone size: -; D gene: -; V gene: TRBV5-4; CDR3 DNA: TGTGCCAGCAGCTTGGGCGCGGCTAGCACAGATACGCAGTATTTT; CDR3 protein: CASSLGAASTDTQYF
J gene: TRBJ1-2; clone size: few; D gene: -; V gene: TRBV12-3/TRBV12-4; CDR3 DNA: TGTGCCAGCAGTTTGTTGGAACAGAGCGGCTACACCTTC; CDR3 protein: CASSLLEQSGYTF
J gene: TRBJ2-7; clone size: few; D gene: TRBD2; V gene: TRBV11-2; CDR3 DNA: TGTGCCAGCAGCTTAGTAGGGTCCGCTAGCGGCTACGAGCAGTACTTC; CDR3 protein: CASSLVGSASGYEQYF
J gene: TRBJ2-1; clone size: -; D gene: TRBD2; V gene: TRBV5-5; CDR3 DNA: TGTGCCAGCAGCCCTGGCGGGGCAGGGACTAGGCTAGCTTGGAATGAGCAGTTCTTC; CDR3 protein: CASSPGGAGTRLAWNEQFF
J gene: TRBJ1-2; clone size: -; D gene: -; V gene: TRBV12-3/TRBV12-4; CDR3 DNA: TGTGCCAGCAGTTTGGTGGGGGCGGGTGGCTACACCTTC; CDR3 protein: CASSLVGAGGYTF
J gene: TRBJ2-7; clone size: -; D gene: -; V gene: TRBV27; CDR3 DNA: TGTGCCAGCAGTTTAACCGGGGTCTACGAGCAGTACTTC; CDR3 protein: CASSLTGVYEQYF
J gene: TRBJ2-7; clone size: few; D gene: -; V gene: TRBV5-1; CDR3 DNA: TGCGCCAGCAGCGCCAACTTCTACGAGCAGTACTTC; CDR3 protein: CASSANFYEQYF
J gene: TRBJ1-1; clone size: -; D gene: TRBD1; V gene: TRBV28; CDR3 DNA: TGTGCCAGCATCACCGGGGCAGGGGGATCCGGTGAAGCTTTCTTT; CDR3 protein: CASITGAGGSGEAFF
J gene: TRBJ2-7; clone size: -; D gene: -; V gene: TRBV6-5; CDR3 DNA: TGTGCCAGCAGTTACACCTTTAGAGGACAAACCTACGAGCAGTACTTC; CDR3 protein: CASSYTFRGQTYEQYF
J gene: TRBJ2-1; clone size: -; D gene: TRBD2; V gene: TRBV7-3; CDR3 DNA: TGTGCCAGCAGCTCGGTAGGTAGTAGCGGGGGGCGCTACAATGAGCAGTTCTTC; CDR3 protein: CASSSVGSSGGRYNEQFF
J gene: TRBJ2-7; clone size: -; D gene: TRBD1; V gene: TRBV19; CDR3 DNA: TGTGCCAGTAGTGTGACAGGGGTTGGCGAGCAGTACTTC; CDR3 protein: CASSVTGVGEQYF
J gene: TRBJ2-7; clone size: -; D gene: TRBD2; V gene: TRBV23-1; CDR3 DNA: TGCGCCAGCATACCCCCCCGGGGGGGATGCTACGAGCAGTACTTC; CDR3 protein: CASIPPRGGCYEQYF
J gene: TRBJ1-5; clone size: -; D gene: -; V gene: TRBV24-1; CDR3 DNA: TGTGCCACCAGTGATGCCGGGATCTCAAGTTATAGCAATCAGCCCCAGCATTTT; CDR3 protein: CATSDAGISSYSNQPQHF
J gene: TRBJ2-7; clone size: -; D gene: TRBD1; V gene: TRBV18; CDR3 DNA: TGTGCCAGCTCACCAAAGGACAGGTCCCACGAGCAGTACTTC; CDR3 protein: CASSPKDRSHEQYF